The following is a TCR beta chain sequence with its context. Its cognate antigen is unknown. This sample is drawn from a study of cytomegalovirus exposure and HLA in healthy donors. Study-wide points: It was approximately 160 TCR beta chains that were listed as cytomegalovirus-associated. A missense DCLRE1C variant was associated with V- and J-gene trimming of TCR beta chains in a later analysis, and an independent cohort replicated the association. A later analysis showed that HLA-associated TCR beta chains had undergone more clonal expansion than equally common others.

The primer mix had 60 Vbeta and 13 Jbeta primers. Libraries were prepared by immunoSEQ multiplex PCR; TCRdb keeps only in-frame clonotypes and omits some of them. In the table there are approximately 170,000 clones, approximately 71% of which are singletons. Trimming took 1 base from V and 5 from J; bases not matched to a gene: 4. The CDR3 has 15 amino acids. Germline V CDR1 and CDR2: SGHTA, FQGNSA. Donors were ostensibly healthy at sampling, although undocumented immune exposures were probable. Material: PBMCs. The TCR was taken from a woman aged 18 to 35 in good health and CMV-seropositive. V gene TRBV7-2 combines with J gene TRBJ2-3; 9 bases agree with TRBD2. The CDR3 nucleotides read TGTGCCAGCAGCTTAGATGCGGGGGGGCAAGATACGCAGTATTTT. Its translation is CASSLDAGGQDTQYF.